This TCR beta chain is drawn from a study of T-cell reconstitution after alpha-beta-depleted transplantation in children. A few counts support this clonotype. This CDR3 is 16 amino acids long. The germline V gene has CDR1 KGHSH and CDR2 LQKENI. V was clipped by 5 bases and J by 0 bases, with 14 bases between them. Unique molecular identifiers were used to barcode this TCRbeta library. MiXCR, run by TCRdb on the PCR reads, gives a single entry per CDR3 protein. This table holds about 500,000 distinct CDR3 sequences, approximately 32% found once. This clonotype originated in a human donor who donated a stem cell graft to a child with aplastic anemia. The material sequenced was PBMCs from the stem cell graft donor, taken from the stem cell graft. V and J are TRBV18 and TRBJ2-1, with D uncertain. The CDR3 DNA reads TGTGCCAGCTCATCCCCTGCCGCAAGCTCCTACAATGAGCAGTTCTTC. This translates into CASSSPAASSYNEQFF.